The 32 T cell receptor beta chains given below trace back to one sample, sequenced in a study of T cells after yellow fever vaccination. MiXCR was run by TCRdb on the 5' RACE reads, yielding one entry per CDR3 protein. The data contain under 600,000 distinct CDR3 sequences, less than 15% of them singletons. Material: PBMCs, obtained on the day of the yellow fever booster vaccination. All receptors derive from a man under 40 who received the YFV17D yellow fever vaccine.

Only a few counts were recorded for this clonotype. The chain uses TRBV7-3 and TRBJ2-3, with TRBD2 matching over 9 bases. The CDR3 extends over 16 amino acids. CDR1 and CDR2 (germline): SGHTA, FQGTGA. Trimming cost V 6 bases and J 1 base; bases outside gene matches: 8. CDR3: CASSQIAGVGTDTQYF. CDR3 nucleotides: TGTGCCAGCAGTCAAATAGCGGGAGTAGGCACAGATACGCAGTATTTT.

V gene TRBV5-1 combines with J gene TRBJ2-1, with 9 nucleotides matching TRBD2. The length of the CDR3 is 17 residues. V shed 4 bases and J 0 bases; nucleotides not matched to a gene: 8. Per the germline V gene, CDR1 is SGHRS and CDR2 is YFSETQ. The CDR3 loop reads CASSRTSVLRSYNEQFF. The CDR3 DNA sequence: TGCGCCAGCAGCAGGACTAGCGTTCTTCGCTCCTACAATGAGCAGTTCTTC.

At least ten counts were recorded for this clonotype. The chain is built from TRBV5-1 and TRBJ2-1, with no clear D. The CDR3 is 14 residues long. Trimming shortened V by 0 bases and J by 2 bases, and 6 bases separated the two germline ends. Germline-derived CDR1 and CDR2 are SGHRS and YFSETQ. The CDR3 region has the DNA TGCGCCAGCAGCTTGGACCCACCCTACAATGAGCAGTTCTTC. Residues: CASSLDPPYNEQFF.

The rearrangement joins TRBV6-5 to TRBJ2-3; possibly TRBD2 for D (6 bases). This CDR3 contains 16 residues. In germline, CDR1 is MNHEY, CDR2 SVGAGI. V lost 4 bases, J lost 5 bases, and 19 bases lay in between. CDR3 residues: CASSSLADTIRDTQYF. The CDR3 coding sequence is TGTGCCAGCAGTTCACTAGCTGACACCATTAGAGATACGCAGTATTTT.

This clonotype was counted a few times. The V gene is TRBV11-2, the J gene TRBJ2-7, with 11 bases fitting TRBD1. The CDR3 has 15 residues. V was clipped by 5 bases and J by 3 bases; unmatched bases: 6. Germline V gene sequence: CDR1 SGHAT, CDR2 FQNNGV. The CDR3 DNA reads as TGTGCCAGCAGCCAGGACAGGGGGCTTTACTACGAGCAGTACTTC. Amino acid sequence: CASSQDRGLYYEQYF. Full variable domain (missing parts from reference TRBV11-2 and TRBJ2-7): EAGVAQSPRYKIIEKRQSVAFWCNPISGHATLYWYQQILGQGPKLLIQFQNNGVVDDSQLPKDRFSAERLKGVDSTLKIQPAKLEDSAVYLCASSQDRGLYYEQYFGPGTRLTVT.

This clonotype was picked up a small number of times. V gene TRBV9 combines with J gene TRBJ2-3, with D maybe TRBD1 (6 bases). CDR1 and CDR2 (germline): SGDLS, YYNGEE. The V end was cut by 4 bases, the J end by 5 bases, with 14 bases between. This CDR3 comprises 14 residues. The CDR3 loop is CASSKQGREDTQYF. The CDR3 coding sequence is TGTGCCAGCAGCAAACAGGGAAGGGAAGATACGCAGTATTTT. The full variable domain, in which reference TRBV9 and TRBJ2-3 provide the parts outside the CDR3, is DSGVTQTPKHLITATGQRVTLRCSPRSGDLSVYWYQQSLDQGLQFLIQYYNGEERAKGNILERFSAQQFPDLHSELNLSSLELGDSALYFCASSKQGREDTQYFGPGTRLTVL.

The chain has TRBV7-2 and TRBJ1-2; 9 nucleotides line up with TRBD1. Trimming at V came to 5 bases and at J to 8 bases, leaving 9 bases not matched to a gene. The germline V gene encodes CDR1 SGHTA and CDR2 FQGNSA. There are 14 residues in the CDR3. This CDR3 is CASSANTGTGGYTF. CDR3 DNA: TGTGCCAGCAGCGCAAACACCGGGACAGGGGGCTACACCTTC.

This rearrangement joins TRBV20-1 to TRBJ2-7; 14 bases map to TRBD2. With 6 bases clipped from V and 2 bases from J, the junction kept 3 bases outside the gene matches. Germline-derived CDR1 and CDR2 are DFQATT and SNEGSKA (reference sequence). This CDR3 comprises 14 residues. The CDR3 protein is CSARLAGGPYEQYF. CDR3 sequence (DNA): TGCAGTGCGAGACTAGCGGGAGGGCCCTACGAGCAGTACTTC.

The CDR3 coding sequence is TGTGCCAGCAGCTTATTAACAGGGGAGGGTGAGCAGTTCTTC. Its translation is CASSLLTGEGEQFF. This chain joins TRBV11-2 and TRBJ2-1, with D perhaps matching TRBD1 or TRBD2 (7 bases each). V gave up 2 bases and J gave up 9 bases, with 14 bases separating them. CDR1 is SGHAT and CDR2 is FQNNGV in the germline V gene. The CDR3 length is 14 residues.

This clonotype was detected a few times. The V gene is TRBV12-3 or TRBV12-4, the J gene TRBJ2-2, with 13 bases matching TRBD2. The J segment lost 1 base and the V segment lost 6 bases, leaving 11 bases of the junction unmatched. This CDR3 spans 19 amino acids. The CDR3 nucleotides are TGTGCCAGCAGAACCCTACCCGGGACTAGCGGGAAGAACACCGGGGAGCTGTTTTTT. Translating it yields CASRTLPGTSGKNTGELFF.

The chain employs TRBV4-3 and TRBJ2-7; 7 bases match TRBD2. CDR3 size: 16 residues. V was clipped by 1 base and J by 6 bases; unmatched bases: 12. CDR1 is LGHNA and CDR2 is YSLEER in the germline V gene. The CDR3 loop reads CASSQAFMRESPEQYF. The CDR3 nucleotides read TGCGCCAGCAGCCAAGCTTTCATGCGGGAGTCTCCCGAGCAGTACTTC.

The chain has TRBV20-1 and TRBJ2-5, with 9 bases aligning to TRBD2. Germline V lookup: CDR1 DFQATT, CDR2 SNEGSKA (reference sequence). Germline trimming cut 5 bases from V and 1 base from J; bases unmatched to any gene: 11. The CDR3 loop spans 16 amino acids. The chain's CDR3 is CSAQPVAGDIQETQYF. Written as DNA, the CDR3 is TGCAGTGCTCAACCAGTAGCGGGAGATATCCAAGAGACCCAGTACTTC.

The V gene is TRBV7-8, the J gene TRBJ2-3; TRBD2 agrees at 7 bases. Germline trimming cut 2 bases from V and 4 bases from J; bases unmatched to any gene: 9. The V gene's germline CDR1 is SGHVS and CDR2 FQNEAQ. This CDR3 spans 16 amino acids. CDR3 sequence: CASSLSVASGSDTQYF. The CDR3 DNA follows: TGTGCCAGCAGCTTATCGGTGGCTAGCGGTTCAGATACGCAGTATTTT.

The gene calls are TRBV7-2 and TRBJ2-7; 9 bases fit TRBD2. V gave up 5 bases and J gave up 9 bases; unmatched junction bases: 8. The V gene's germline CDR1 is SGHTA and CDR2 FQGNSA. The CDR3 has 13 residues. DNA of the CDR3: TGTGCCAGCAGCCCTGGGACTAGCTCTGTGCAGTACTTC. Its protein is CASSPGTSSVQYF.

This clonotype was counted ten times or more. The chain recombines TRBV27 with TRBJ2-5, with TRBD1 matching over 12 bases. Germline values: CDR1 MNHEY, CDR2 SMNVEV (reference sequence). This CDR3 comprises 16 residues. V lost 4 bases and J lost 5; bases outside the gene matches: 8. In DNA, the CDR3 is TGTGCCAGCAGTTCCCGGGACAGGGGGCTCGGTGAGACCCAGTACTTC. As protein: CASSSRDRGLGETQYF.

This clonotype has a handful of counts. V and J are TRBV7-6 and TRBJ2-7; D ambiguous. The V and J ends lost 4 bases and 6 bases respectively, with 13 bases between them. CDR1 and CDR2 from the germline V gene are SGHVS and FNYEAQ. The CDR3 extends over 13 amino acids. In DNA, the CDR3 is TGTGCCAGCAGCTCGCGAGCCGCCTCCGAGCAGTACTTC. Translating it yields CASSSRAASEQYF.

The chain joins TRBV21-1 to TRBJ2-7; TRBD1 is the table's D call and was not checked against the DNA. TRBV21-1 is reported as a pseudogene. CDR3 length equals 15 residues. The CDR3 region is CASSRAPNPSYEQYF. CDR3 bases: TGTGCCAGCAGCAGGGCCCCCAATCCGTCCTACGAGCAGTACTTC.

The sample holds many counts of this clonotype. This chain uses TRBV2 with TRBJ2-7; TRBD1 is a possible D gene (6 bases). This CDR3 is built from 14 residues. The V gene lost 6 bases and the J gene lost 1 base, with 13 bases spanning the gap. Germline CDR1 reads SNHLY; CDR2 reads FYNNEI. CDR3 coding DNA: TGTGCCAGCAGAGCCACGACAGGTTCCTACGAGCAGTACTTC. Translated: CASRATTGSYEQYF.

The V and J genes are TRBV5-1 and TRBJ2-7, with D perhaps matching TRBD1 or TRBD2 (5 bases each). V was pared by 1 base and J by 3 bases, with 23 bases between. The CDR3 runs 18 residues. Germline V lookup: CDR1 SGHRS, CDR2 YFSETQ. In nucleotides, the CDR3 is TGCGCCAGCAGCTTGCGGGGCTCGACGCTACAGAAATTCTACGAGCAGTACTTC. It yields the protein CASSLRGSTLQKFYEQYF.

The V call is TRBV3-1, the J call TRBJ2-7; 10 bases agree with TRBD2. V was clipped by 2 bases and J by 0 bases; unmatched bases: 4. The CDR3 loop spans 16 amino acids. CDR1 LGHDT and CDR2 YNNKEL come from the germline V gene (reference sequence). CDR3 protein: CASSQWASGSSYEQYF. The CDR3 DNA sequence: TGTGCCAGCAGCCAATGGGCTAGCGGGAGCTCCTACGAGCAGTACTTC.

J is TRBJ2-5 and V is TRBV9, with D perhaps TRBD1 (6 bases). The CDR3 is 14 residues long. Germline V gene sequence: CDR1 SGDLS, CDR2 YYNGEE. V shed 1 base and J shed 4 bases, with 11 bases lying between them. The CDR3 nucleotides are TGTGCCAGCAGCGTACAGGGGTTTGGAGAGACCCAGTACTTC. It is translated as CASSVQGFGETQYF. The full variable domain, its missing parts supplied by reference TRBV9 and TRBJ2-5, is DSGVTQTPKHLITATGQRVTLRCSPRSGDLSVYWYQQSLDQGLQFLIQYYNGEERAKGNILERFSAQQFPDLHSELNLSSLELGDSALYFCASSVQGFGETQYFGPGTRLLVL.

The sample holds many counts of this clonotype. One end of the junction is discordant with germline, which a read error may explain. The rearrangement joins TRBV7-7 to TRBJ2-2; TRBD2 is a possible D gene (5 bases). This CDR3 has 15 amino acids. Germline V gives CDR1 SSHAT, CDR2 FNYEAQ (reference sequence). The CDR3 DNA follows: TGTGCTAGCAGCTTAGGACGGGAAGGGACCGGGGAGCTGTTTTTT. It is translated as CASSLGREGTGELFF.

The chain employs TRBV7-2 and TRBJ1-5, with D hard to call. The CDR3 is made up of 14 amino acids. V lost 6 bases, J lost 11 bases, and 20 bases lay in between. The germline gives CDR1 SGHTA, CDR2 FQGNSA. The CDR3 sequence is CASSLYTGVGAQHF. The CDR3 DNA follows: TGTGCCAGCAGTCTTTACACGGGAGTCGGGGCCCAGCATTTT. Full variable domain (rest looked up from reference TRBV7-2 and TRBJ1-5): GAGVSQSPSNKVTEKGKDVELRCDPISGHTALYWYRQSLGQGLEFLIYFQGNSAPDKSGLPSDRFSAERTGGSVSTLTIQRTQQEDSAVYLCASSLYTGVGAQHFGDGTRLSIL.

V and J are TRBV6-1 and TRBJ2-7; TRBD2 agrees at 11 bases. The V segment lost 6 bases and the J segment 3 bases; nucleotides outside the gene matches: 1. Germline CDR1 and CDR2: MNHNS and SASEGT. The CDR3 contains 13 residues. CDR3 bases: TGTGCCAGCAGGGGACTAGCGGACTACGAGCAGTACTTC. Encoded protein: CASRGLADYEQYF.

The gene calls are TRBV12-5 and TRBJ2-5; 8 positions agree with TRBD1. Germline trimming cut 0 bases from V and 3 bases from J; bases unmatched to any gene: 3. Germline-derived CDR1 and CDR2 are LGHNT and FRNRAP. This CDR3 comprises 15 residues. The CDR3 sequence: CASGLVLQGEETQYF. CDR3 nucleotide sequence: TGTGCTAGTGGTTTGGTACTACAGGGGGAAGAGACCCAGTACTTC. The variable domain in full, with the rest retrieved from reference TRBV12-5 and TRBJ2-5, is DARVTQTPRHKVTEMGQEVTMRCQPILGHNTVFWYRQTMMQGLELLAYFRNRAPLDDSGMPKDRFSAEMPDATLATLKIQPSEPRDSAVYFCASGLVLQGEETQYFGPGTRLLVL.

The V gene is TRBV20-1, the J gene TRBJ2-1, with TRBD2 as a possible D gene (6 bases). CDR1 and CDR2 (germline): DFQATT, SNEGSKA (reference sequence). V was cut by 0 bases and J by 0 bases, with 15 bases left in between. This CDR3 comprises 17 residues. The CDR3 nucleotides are TGCAGTGCTAGAGATTCCCTGCGGGGAAACTCCTACAATGAGCAGTTCTTC. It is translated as CSARDSLRGNSYNEQFF.

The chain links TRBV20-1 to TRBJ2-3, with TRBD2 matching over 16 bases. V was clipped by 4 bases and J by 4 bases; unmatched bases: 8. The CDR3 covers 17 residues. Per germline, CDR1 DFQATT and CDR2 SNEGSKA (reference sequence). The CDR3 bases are TGCAGTGCTAACTCCCCCGGGACTAGCGGGAGGGCAGATACGCAGTATTTT. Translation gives CSANSPGTSGRADTQYF.

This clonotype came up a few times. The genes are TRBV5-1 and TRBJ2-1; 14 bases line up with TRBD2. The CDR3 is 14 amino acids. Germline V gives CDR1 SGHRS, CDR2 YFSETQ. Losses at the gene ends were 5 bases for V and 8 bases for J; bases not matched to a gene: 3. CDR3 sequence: CASSMGLAGDEQFF. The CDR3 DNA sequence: TGCGCCAGCAGTATGGGACTAGCGGGAGATGAGCAGTTCTTC.

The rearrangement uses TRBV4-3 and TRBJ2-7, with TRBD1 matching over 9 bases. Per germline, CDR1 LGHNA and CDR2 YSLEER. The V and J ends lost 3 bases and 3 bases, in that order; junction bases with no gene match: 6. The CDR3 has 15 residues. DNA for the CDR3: TGCGCCAGCAGCCAGAGACAGGGGGAGATCTACGAGCAGTACTTC. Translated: CASSQRQGEIYEQYF.

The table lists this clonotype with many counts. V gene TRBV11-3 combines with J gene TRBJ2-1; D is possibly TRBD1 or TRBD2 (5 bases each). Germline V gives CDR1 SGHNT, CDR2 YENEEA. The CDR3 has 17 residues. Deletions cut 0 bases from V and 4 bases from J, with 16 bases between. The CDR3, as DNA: TGTGCCAGCAGCTTAGAGGGGCAGCGGTACCGATACAATGAGCAGTTCTTC. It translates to CASSLEGQRYRYNEQFF.

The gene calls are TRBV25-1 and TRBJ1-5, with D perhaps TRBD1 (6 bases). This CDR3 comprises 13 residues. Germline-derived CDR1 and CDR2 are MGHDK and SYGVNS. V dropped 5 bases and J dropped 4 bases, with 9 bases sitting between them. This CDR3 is CASSTQGNQPQHF. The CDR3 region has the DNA TGTGCCAGCAGTACCCAGGGGAATCAGCCCCAGCATTTT.

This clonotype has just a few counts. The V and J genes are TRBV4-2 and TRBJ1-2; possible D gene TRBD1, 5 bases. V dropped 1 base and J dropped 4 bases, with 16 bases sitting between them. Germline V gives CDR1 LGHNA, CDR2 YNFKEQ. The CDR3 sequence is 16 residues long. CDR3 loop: CASSQGSAGRLYGYTF. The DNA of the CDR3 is TGTGCCAGCAGCCAAGGATCGGCAGGGCGTCTCTATGGCTACACCTTC.